Following are 21 T cell receptor beta chains from one sample sequenced in a study of post-analysis software for immune sequencing data. Regarding the study as a whole: Controls showed lower frequencies than patients for roughly 5 TRBV segments, and TRBV5-6, TRBV5-1 and TRBV20-1 were among these.

These TCRs' antigens remain unknown. Each TCR beta cDNA library carried unique molecular identifiers. TCRdb ran MiXCR on the PCR reads and lists one entry per CDR3 protein. The table shows about 810,000 distinct CDR3 sequences, with approximately 53% occurring only once. Material: blood. The receptors shown here come from a girl between 5 and 17 years old with multiple sclerosis.

This chain joins TRBV5-1 and TRBJ2-4; TRBD1 agrees at 11 bases. The last part of the DNA fits TRBJ2-7 better; the J call may be wrong. The CDR3 sequence is 15 residues long. Germline V lookup: CDR1 SGHRS, CDR2 YFSETQ. CDR3 residues: CASSAGTGGYYEQYF. The CDR3 nucleotides read TGCGCCAGCAGCGCGGGGACAGGGGGATACTACGAGCAGTACTTC.

The chain is built from TRBV5-5 and TRBJ1-2; no reliable D call. The germline gives CDR1 SGHKS, CDR2 YYEKEE (reference sequence). Trimming took off 4 bases at V and 0 bases at J, with 13 bases between the two ends. The CDR3 is 15 residues long. The CDR3 reads CASSPARSSNYGYTF. CDR3 bases: TGTGCCAGCAGCCCGGCGAGGAGTTCTAACTATGGCTACACCTTC.

In this sample, this clonotype turned up a few times. The rearrangement uses TRBV29-1 and TRBJ2-1; D ambiguous. Germline V lookup: CDR1 SQVTM, CDR2 ANQGSEA. V was cut by 5 bases and J by 7 bases, with 6 bases left in between. CDR3 length: 10 residues. CDR3 region: CSVFKNEQFF. The CDR3, as DNA: TGCAGCGTTTTTAAGAATGAGCAGTTCTTC.

The rearrangement links TRBV7-9 to TRBJ1-2; the match to TRBD1 covers 10 bases. Trimming at V came to 5 bases and at J to 8 bases, leaving 11 bases not matched to a gene. The V gene's germline CDR1 is SEHNR and CDR2 FQNEAQ (reference sequence). The CDR3 runs 15 residues. CDR3 sequence: CASSERDRGEGGYTF. CDR3 in DNA: TGTGCCAGCAGCGAGCGGGACAGGGGAGAAGGGGGCTACACCTTC. The full variable domain, completed using reference TRBV7-9 and TRBJ1-2, is DTGVSQNPRHKITKRGQNVTFRCDPISEHNRLYWYRQTLGQGPEFLTYFQNEAQLEKSRLLSDRFSAERPKGSFSTLEIQRTEQGDSAMYLCASSERDRGEGGYTFGSGTRLTVV.

The J gene is TRBJ2-5, the V gene TRBV27; the D is unclear. The CDR3 covers 14 residues. Trimming pared 5 bases from V and 11 bases from J, leaving 21 bases between. CDR1 is MNHEY, CDR2 SMNVEV, per germline (reference sequence). CDR3 bases: TGTGCCAGCAGTCCCGCCCTAAACATCGGTGTGCAGTACTTC. Translation gives CASSPALNIGVQYF.

V gene TRBV12-5 combines with J gene TRBJ2-2; 9 bases map to TRBD1. The CDR3 loop spans 16 amino acids. Germline loops: CDR1 LGHNT, CDR2 FRNRAP. The trim removed 6 bases at V and 3 bases at J, leaving 8 bases unmatched. The DNA of the CDR3 is TGTGCTAGTGGCCCCGACAGGGGGACATACACCGGGGAGCTGTTTTTT. Protein: CASGPDRGTYTGELFF.

This chain connects TRBV5-1 to TRBJ2-7, with TRBD1 matching 9 bases. Germline V gene sequence: CDR1 SGHRS, CDR2 YFSETQ. The J segment lost 3 bases and the V segment lost 4 bases, leaving 5 bases of the junction unmatched. This CDR3 comprises 14 residues. CDR3 in amino acids: CASSGTGINYEQYF. The CDR3 DNA sequence: TGCGCCAGCAGCGGGACAGGGATAAACTACGAGCAGTACTTC.

Only a few counts were recorded for this clonotype. The chain couples TRBV7-2 to TRBJ2-3, with 8 bases that match TRBD2. The germline gives CDR1 SGHTA, CDR2 FQGNSA. The V and J ends lost 6 bases and 14 bases, in that order; junction bases with no gene match: 16. The CDR3 is 14 amino acids. The CDR3 bases are TGTGCCAGCAGTCTCAGCGGGGGCCTTCTGACATTGTATTTT. It is translated as CASSLSGGLLTLYF. The entire variable domain, with the rest obtained from reference TRBV7-2 and TRBJ2-3, is as follows: GAGVSQSPSNKVTEKGKDVELRCDPISGHTALYWYRQSLGQGLEFLIYFQGNSAPDKSGLPSDRFSAERTGGSVSTLTIQRTQQEDSAVYLCASSLSGGLLTLYFGPGTRLTVL.

The chain recombines TRBV2 with TRBJ2-3, with 7 bases identical to TRBD2. The germline V gene has CDR1 SNHLY and CDR2 FYNNEI. The CDR3 extends over 14 amino acids. V dropped 7 bases and J dropped 3; count of bases not matched to a gene: 7. In DNA, the CDR3 is TGTGCCAGCATTTGGGGAGGGCCAACAGATACGCAGTATTTT. Its protein is CASIWGGPTDTQYF.

CDR3 region: CASSFGLAVYEQYF. CDR3 in DNA: TGTGCCAGCAGTTTCGGTCTAGCGGTCTACGAGCAGTACTTC. V gene TRBV27 combines with J gene TRBJ2-5; 7 nucleotides align to TRBD2. The J call may be in error: the DNA end matches TRBJ2-7 better. This CDR3 region has 14 residues. Germline-derived CDR1 and CDR2 are MNHEY and SMNVEV (reference sequence).

The gene calls are TRBV30 and TRBJ2-1; D possibly corresponds to TRBD2 (5 bases). CDR1 and CDR2 (germline): GTSNPN, SVGIG (reference sequence). V was trimmed by 0 bases and J by 6 bases, leaving 9 bases between them. The CDR3 totals 13 residues. DNA for the CDR3: TGTGCCTGGAGTGTACGGGAATCCAATGAGCAGTTCTTC. It codes for CAWSVRESNEQFF.

V is TRBV7-9 and J is TRBJ1-2; D is unclear. CDR3 size: 12 residues. V lost 2 bases and J 8 bases, leaving 9 bases between the germline ends. Germline V gene data show CDR1 as SEHNR and CDR2 as FQNEAQ (reference sequence). DNA of the CDR3: TGTGCCAGCAGCTTACAGGATACGGGCTACACCTTC. Its translation: CASSLQDTGYTF.

The chain employs TRBV20-1 and TRBJ2-7, with 7 bases aligning to TRBD2. The CDR3 spans 16 residues. CDR1 and CDR2 (germline): DFQATT, SNEGSKA (reference sequence). The V segment lost 5 bases and the J segment 0 bases; nucleotides outside the gene matches: 13. The CDR3: CSAGGTSAFSSYEQYF. The CDR3 nucleotides read TGCAGTGCTGGGGGAACTAGCGCCTTCTCCTCCTACGAGCAGTACTTC.

The chain combines TRBV5-1 with TRBJ2-7, with D perhaps matching TRBD2 (5 bases). Germline lookup yields CDR1 SGHRS and CDR2 YFSETQ. The CDR3 totals 15 residues. The V gene lost 1 base and the J gene lost 4 bases, with 15 bases spanning the gap. CDR3 residues: CASSLMAGLGYEQYF. The DNA for the CDR3 is TGCGCCAGCAGCTTGATGGCGGGTCTAGGGTACGAGCAGTACTTC. The complete variable domain, with remaining parts taken from reference TRBV5-1 and TRBJ2-7, reads KAGVTQTPRYLIKTRGQQVTLSCSPISGHRSVSWYQQTPGQGLQFLFEYFSETQRNKGNFPGRFSGRQFSNSRSEMNVSTLELGDSALYLCASSLMAGLGYEQYFGPGTRLTVT.

This sequence joins TRBV4-1 and TRBJ2-3; possible D gene TRBD2, 6 bases. Trimming left V 0 bases short and J 4 bases short, with 11 bases between. CDR1 is MGHRA and CDR2 is YSYEKL in the germline V gene. The CDR3 consists of 15 residues. Here the CDR3 reads CASSQDGGYADTQYF. CDR3 DNA: TGCGCCAGCAGCCAAGATGGGGGGTATGCAGATACGCAGTATTTT.

The J gene is TRBJ2-1, the V gene TRBV14, with a possible D match to TRBD2 (5 bases). V lost 1 base and J lost 4, with 14 bases in between. Per germline, CDR1 SGHDN and CDR2 FVKESK. CDR3 length: 16 amino acids. As DNA, the CDR3 is TGTGCCAGCAGCCAAGGGAGCGGAGCAGTATACAATGAGCAGTTCTTC. Protein sequence: CASSQGSGAVYNEQFF.

Written as DNA, the CDR3 is TGTGCTAGTGGTCCATCGACACCGGTCGCCTACGAGCAGTACTTC. Translated, it gives CASGPSTPVAYEQYF. The rearrangement uses TRBV12-5 and TRBJ2-7, with no clear D. V was trimmed by 5 bases and J by 2 bases, leaving 16 bases between them. The CDR3 has 15 amino acids. The germline CDR1 and CDR2 sequences are LGHNT and FRNRAP.

The rearrangement joins TRBV12-3 or TRBV12-4 to TRBJ1-2; TRBD1 aligns across 9 bases. This CDR3 has 14 residues. J lost 7 bases, V lost 6 bases, and 9 bases had no gene match. The CDR3 coding sequence is TGTGCCAGCAGGGAACTACAGGGGGCGGGTGGCTACACCTTC. Its translation is CASRELQGAGGYTF.

The chain carries TRBV11-2 and TRBJ1-2; D perhaps matches TRBD1 (5 bases). Between the trimmed V and J ends, which lost 5 bases and 8 bases, there was a span of 12 bases. Germline V CDR1 and CDR2: SGHAT, FQNNGV. The CDR3 is 12 residues long. DNA for the CDR3: TGTGCCAGCAGCGGGAATTGGGGCGGCTACACCTTC. Protein: CASSGNWGGYTF.

The V gene is TRBV7-8, the J gene TRBJ2-5; unclear D gene. V was clipped by 3 bases and J by 1 base, with 9 bases between them. This CDR3 is built from 14 residues. Germline V gene sequence: CDR1 SGHVS, CDR2 FQNEAQ. The CDR3: CASSLSRTQETQYF. The CDR3 bases are TGTGCCAGCAGCTTGAGCAGGACCCAAGAGACCCAGTACTTC.

The rearrangement uses TRBV6-1 and TRBJ2-3; D perhaps matches TRBD1 (5 bases). The V end was cut by 3 bases, the J end by 2 bases, with 12 bases between. The CDR3 is 15 amino acids. Looked up from germline, CDR1 is MNHNS and CDR2 is SASEGT. The CDR3 protein is CASSDGARNTDTQYF. For the CDR3, the DNA is TGTGCCAGCAGTGATGGGGCTAGGAACACAGATACGCAGTATTTT.